Shown below are 30 T cell receptor beta chains from a single sample sequenced in a study of cytomegalovirus exposure and HLA in healthy donors. The PCR made use of 60 Vbeta and 13 Jbeta primers. This table comes from immunoSEQ multiplex PCR, and its TCRdb copy is limited to in-frame clones, with some not included. This table holds around 96,000 clones, more than 75% found once. The sequencing sample was made of PBMCs. Receptors were obtained from a man aged 18-30 years in good health and CMV-seronegative.

The chain carries TRBV19 and TRBJ1-5, with D possibly TRBD1 on 6 matching bases. Germline V CDR1 and CDR2: LNHDA, SQIVND (reference sequence). V was clipped by 9 bases and J by 5 bases, with 14 bases between them. This CDR3 is built from 13 residues. CDR3 loop: CASRGERYQPQHF. The CDR3 bases are TGTGCCAGCAGGGGTGAACGCTATCAGCCCCAGCATTTT.

The rearrangement links TRBV19 to TRBJ1-5; D unclear. The CDR3 is 15 residues long. Germline lookup yields CDR1 LNHDA and CDR2 SQIVND (reference sequence). Trimming stripped 1 base from V and 3 bases from J, with 10 bases between. The CDR3, as DNA: TGTGCCAGTAGTATAGGGAGGGAACCCAATCAGCCCCAGCATTTT. Its protein product is CASSIGREPNQPQHF.

In nucleotides, the CDR3 is TGTGCCAGCAGCTTGGCGGGGGGGCGTGGGGCCAACGTCCTGACTTTC. Amino acids: CASSLAGGRGANVLTF. This chain links TRBV5-6 with TRBJ2-6; TRBD2 matches 8 bases. CDR1 and CDR2 from the germline V gene are SGHDT and YYEEEE. The CDR3 is 16 residues long. V trimming: 0 bases; J trimming: 3 bases; junction bases outside the gene matches: 2.

A few counts support this clone. The chain joins TRBV6-5 to TRBJ2-7; TRBD1 is a possible D gene (6 bases). V dropped 6 bases and J dropped 2 bases, with 14 bases sitting between them. Germline CDR1 MNHEY, CDR2 SVGAGI. The CDR3 length is 14 residues. CDR3 region: CASSLRDTAYEQYF. DNA for the CDR3: TGTGCCAGCAGCCTCCGGGACACCGCCTACGAGCAGTACTTC.

The chain is built from TRBV6-6 and TRBJ2-3; D is ambiguous. Germline-derived CDR1 and CDR2 are MNHNY and SVGAGI (reference sequence). This CDR3 has 13 residues. V was cut by 2 bases and J by 6 bases, with 9 bases left in between. This CDR3 is CASSYPLEDTQYF. DNA for the CDR3: TGTGCCAGCAGTTACCCGTTGGAGGATACGCAGTATTTT.

The chain is built from TRBV10-3 and TRBJ2-3; the D gene is possibly TRBD2 (6 bases). The CDR3 has 14 amino acids. CDR1 is ENHRY, CDR2 SYGVKD, per germline. V was shortened by 6 bases and J by 2 bases, with 12 bases between the two germline ends. The CDR3 loop is CAIRWDFLTDTQYF. In DNA, the CDR3 is TGTGCCATCAGGTGGGACTTTCTCACAGATACGCAGTATTTT.

This chain joins TRBV5-1 and TRBJ1-2; maybe TRBD1 (5 bases). CDR1 and CDR2 (germline): SGHRS, YFSETQ. V was clipped by 7 bases and J by 5 bases, with 15 bases between them. CDR3 length equals 13 residues. CDR3 loop: CASGAGLEYGYTF. The CDR3 DNA sequence: TGCGCCAGCGGCGCGGGGCTTGAGTATGGCTACACCTTC.

The chain has TRBV6-5 and TRBJ1-1; possibly TRBD1 for D (5 bases). Germline lookup yields CDR1 MNHEY and CDR2 SVGAGI. Trimming took off 6 bases at V and 0 bases at J, with 14 bases between the two ends. This CDR3 is 15 amino acids long. As DNA, the CDR3 is TGTGCCAGCAGCCCCGACAGAAGTATGAACACTGAAGCTTTCTTT. Amino acid sequence: CASSPDRSMNTEAFF.

The genes are TRBV4-1 and TRBJ2-7; D call uncertain. Trimming stripped 1 base from V and 4 bases from J, with 17 bases between. Germline-derived CDR1 and CDR2 are MGHRA and YSYEKL. This CDR3 contains 16 residues. CDR3 sequence: CASSQVGVPNRYEQYF. Written as DNA, the CDR3 is TGCGCCAGCAGCCAAGTAGGAGTCCCGAATCGTTACGAGCAGTACTTC.

A single count supports this clone. This rearrangement joins TRBV5-1 to TRBJ1-2; D unclear. Trimming left V 1 base short and J 4 bases short, with 8 bases between. Germline V gene data show CDR1 as SGHRS and CDR2 as YFSETQ. The CDR3 spans 13 residues. CDR3 nucleotide sequence: TGCGCCAGCAGCTTGTCACAATCCTATGGCTACACCTTC. This sequence encodes CASSLSQSYGYTF.

This rearrangement joins TRBV11-2 to TRBJ2-7; 12 bases fit TRBD2. Per the germline V gene, CDR1 is SGHAT and CDR2 is FQNNGV. CDR3 length equals 15 residues. J was trimmed by 7 bases and V by 3 bases; bases with no gene match: 7. The CDR3 nucleotides are TGTGCCAGCAGCTTTGATCTAGCGGGGGGGCGAGAGCAGTACTTC. Encoded protein: CASSFDLAGGREQYF.

The chain has TRBV7-2 and TRBJ1-2, with D perhaps TRBD1 (6 bases). The V gene's germline CDR1 is SGHTA and CDR2 FQGNSA. The CDR3 length is 15 residues. V lost 2 bases and J 7 bases, leaving 17 bases between the germline ends. CDR3: CASSLKSLGASGYTF. The CDR3 DNA reads TGTGCCAGCAGCTTAAAGAGTCTGGGGGCGAGTGGCTACACCTTC.

This chain uses TRBV19 with TRBJ2-7; possible D gene TRBD1, 6 bases. Trimming pared 3 bases from V and 2 bases from J, leaving 11 bases between. Germline V lookup: CDR1 LNHDA, CDR2 SQIVND (reference sequence). This CDR3 has 14 residues. The CDR3 protein is CASSIMKGAYEQYF. DNA for the CDR3: TGTGCCAGTAGTATTATGAAGGGGGCCTACGAGCAGTACTTC.

The chain carries TRBV5-4 and TRBJ2-7; perhaps TRBD2 as D (6 bases). The CDR3 sequence is 16 residues long. The germline V and J ends were trimmed by 0 bases and 3 bases, with 16 bases remaining between them. Per germline, CDR1 SGHNT and CDR2 YYREEE (reference sequence). CDR3 coding DNA: TGTGCCAGCAGCTTGGCTCAGGGAGGCTCCAGCTACGAGCAGTACTTC. Amino acids: CASSLAQGGSSYEQYF.

V and J are TRBV4-2 and TRBJ2-2, with 7 bases aligning to TRBD1. Per germline, CDR1 LGHNA and CDR2 YNFKEQ. V was clipped by 1 base and J by 7 bases; unmatched bases: 6. There are 15 residues in the CDR3. CDR3 sequence reads: CASSQVGQADGELFF. CDR3 coding DNA: TGTGCCAGCAGCCAAGTCGGACAGGCGGACGGGGAGCTGTTTTTT.

This rearrangement joins TRBV18 to TRBJ2-7; maybe TRBD2 (5 bases). Trimming removed 4 bases at V and 0 bases at J, with 13 bases between. This CDR3 has 15 residues. Germline values: CDR1 KGHSH, CDR2 LQKENI. The CDR3 bases are TGTGCCAGCTCACGGGGAGAGGGCGACTCCTACGAGCAGTACTTC. The encoded protein is CASSRGEGDSYEQYF.

This chain joins TRBV5-4 and TRBJ1-2; 8 bases map to TRBD1. The CDR3 is 13 amino acids. With 4 bases clipped from V and 6 bases from J, the junction kept 5 bases outside the gene matches. Germline values: CDR1 SGHNT, CDR2 YYREEE (reference sequence). The CDR3 sequence is CASSPDREDGYTF. The CDR3 coding sequence is TGTGCCAGCAGCCCGGACAGGGAGGATGGCTACACCTTC.

The chain joins TRBV2 to TRBJ1-1; a weak D match, TRBD1 (6 bases). V lost 6 bases to trimming and J lost 0 bases, with 11 bases between them. The V gene's germline CDR1 is SNHLY and CDR2 FYNNEI. This CDR3 spans 14 amino acids. This CDR3 reads CASRPGHMNTEAFF. CDR3 bases: TGTGCCAGCAGACCGGGACACATGAACACTGAAGCTTTCTTT.

This clone was detected once. Additional DNA sequences in this sample encode the identical CDR3. This chain links TRBV19 with TRBJ1-5; 7 nucleotides agree with TRBD1. Germline V gene data show CDR1 as LNHDA and CDR2 as SQIVND (reference sequence). CDR3 size: 17 residues. Germline trimming cut 5 bases from V and 4 bases from J; bases unmatched to any gene: 14. The CDR3 loop is CASSPFLGQAYNQPQHF. In DNA form, the CDR3 reads TGTGCCAGTAGTCCCTTCTTAGGACAGGCCTATAATCAGCCCCAGCATTTT.

Regarding this clone: The junction and the germline gene differ at one end; a read error may be behind it. CDR3 DNA: TGTTCCAGCAGCTACAGGACAGGCTCTGGGGCCAACGTCCTGACTTTC. Its translation is CSSSYRTGSGANVLTF. The chain is built from TRBV7-9 and TRBJ2-6; 7 bases map to TRBD1. The CDR3 covers 16 residues. Germline lookup yields CDR1 SEHNR and CDR2 FQNEAQ (reference sequence). The full variable domain, with the rest looked up from reference TRBV7-9 and TRBJ2-6, is DTGVSQNPRHKITKRGQNVTFRCDPISEHNRLYWYRQTLGQGPEFLTYFQNEAQLEKSRLLSDRFSAERPKGSFSTLEIQRTEQGDSAMYLCSSSYRTGSGANVLTFGAGSRLTVL.

J is TRBJ1-5 and V is TRBV7-2; 8 bases match TRBD1. CDR3 length: 14 amino acids. V dropped 7 bases and J dropped 3; count of bases not matched to a gene: 5. CDR1 is SGHTA and CDR2 is FQGNSA in the germline V gene. CDR3 loop: CASTSDRDNQPQHF. In DNA form, the CDR3 reads TGTGCCAGCACCTCGGACAGGGACAATCAGCCCCAGCATTTT. Complete variable domain (other parts from reference TRBV7-2 and TRBJ1-5): GAGVSQSPSNKVTEKGKDVELRCDPISGHTALYWYRQSLGQGLEFLIYFQGNSAPDKSGLPSDRFSAERTGGSVSTLTIQRTQQEDSAVYLCASTSDRDNQPQHFGDGTRLSIL.

The gene calls are TRBV7-9 and TRBJ2-3; D perhaps matches TRBD1 (5 bases). Germline CDR1 SEHNR, CDR2 FQNEAQ (reference sequence). The CDR3 spans 13 residues. The V end lost 4 bases, the J end lost 4 bases, and 9 bases lay between the germline ends. The CDR3 protein is CASSSPTADTQYF. CDR3 coding DNA: TGTGCCAGCAGCTCGCCGACAGCAGATACGCAGTATTTT.

V usage is TRBV6-5 and J usage is TRBJ1-6; 7 positions match TRBD1. The CDR3 is 15 amino acids. Per the germline V gene, CDR1 is MNHEY and CDR2 is SVGAGI. V trimming: 7 bases; J trimming: 10 bases; junction bases outside the gene matches: 13. As DNA, the CDR3 is TGTGCCAGCAACTCTAGGAACAGGGGTCAATCACCCCTCCACTTT. Protein product: CASNSRNRGQSPLHF.

The chain's CDR3 is CASSVHGGGIYNEQFF. CDR3 coding DNA: TGTGCCAGCAGCGTCCACGGGGGGGGCATATACAATGAGCAGTTCTTC. This chain links TRBV9 with TRBJ2-1, with TRBD2 identical over 8 bases. From germline, CDR1 is SGDLS and CDR2 YYNGEE. The CDR3 runs 16 residues. The ends lost 2 bases at V and 4 bases at J; junction bases unmatched: 8. The full variable domain, in which reference TRBV9 and TRBJ2-1 provide the parts outside the CDR3, is DSGVTQTPKHLITATGQRVTLRCSPRSGDLSVYWYQQSLDQGLQFLIQYYNGEERAKGNILERFSAQQFPDLHSELNLSSLELGDSALYFCASSVHGGGIYNEQFFGPGTRLTVL.

This clone has a handful of counts. Other nucleotide sequences from this sample produce the same CDR3. The chain uses TRBV6-1 and TRBJ1-1; weak D call: TRBD1 (5 bases). CDR1 is MNHNS, CDR2 SASEGT, per germline. V lost 4 bases and J 5 bases, leaving 11 bases between the germline ends. CDR3 length equals 13 residues. The CDR3 DNA reads as TGTGCCAGCAGTGCGACCGGGGGGACTGAAGCTTTCTTT. The encoded protein is CASSATGGTEAFF.

The chain joins TRBV6-1 to TRBJ2-4; the D gene is possibly TRBD1 (6 bases). This CDR3 spans 10 amino acids. The germline V and J ends were trimmed by 7 bases and 15 bases, with 13 bases remaining between them. Germline CDR1 MNHNS, CDR2 SASEGT. DNA for the CDR3: TGTGCCAGCAAAAGACAGGAATGGTACTTC. This encodes CASKRQEWYF.

V is TRBV5-1 and J is TRBJ2-1; 10 bases line up with TRBD2. This CDR3 is 15 amino acids long. The V and J ends lost 4 bases and 8 bases, in that order; junction bases with no gene match: 9. CDR1 is SGHRS, CDR2 YFSETQ, per germline. CDR3 sequence (DNA): TGCGCCAGCAGCCAGGAGGAGCGGGGGGGATATGAGCAGTTCTTC. Its protein is CASSQEERGGYEQFF.

CDR3 sequence reads: CASSPPPRRGIVNSPLHF. As DNA, the CDR3 is TGCGCCAGCAGTCCCCCGCCACGACGGGGGATCGTTAATTCACCCCTCCACTTT. V gene TRBV4-1 combines with J gene TRBJ1-6, with D tentatively TRBD1 (5 bases). Germline V gene sequence: CDR1 MGHRA, CDR2 YSYEKL. The CDR3 is made up of 18 amino acids. V shed 6 bases and J shed 6 bases, with 24 bases lying between them.

The chain employs TRBV7-2 and TRBJ1-6; 10 nucleotides match TRBD1. The CDR3 runs to 15 residues. The junction had 5 bases not matched to a gene; V was cut back by 2 bases and J by 10 bases. The V gene's germline CDR1 is SGHTA and CDR2 FQGNSA. The CDR3 sequence is CASSLIGQGESPLHF. CDR3 sequence (DNA): TGTGCCAGCAGCTTAATTGGACAGGGGGAATCACCCCTCCACTTT.

This chain uses TRBV6-5 with TRBJ1-2; 10 positions agree with TRBD1. Germline loops: CDR1 MNHEY, CDR2 SVGAGI. The junction had 2 bases not matched to a gene; V was cut back by 0 bases and J by 4 bases. The CDR3 runs to 15 residues. As DNA, the CDR3 is TGTGCCAGCAGTTACTCGACAGGGGGCGGCTATGGCTACACCTTC. Its protein is CASSYSTGGGYGYTF.